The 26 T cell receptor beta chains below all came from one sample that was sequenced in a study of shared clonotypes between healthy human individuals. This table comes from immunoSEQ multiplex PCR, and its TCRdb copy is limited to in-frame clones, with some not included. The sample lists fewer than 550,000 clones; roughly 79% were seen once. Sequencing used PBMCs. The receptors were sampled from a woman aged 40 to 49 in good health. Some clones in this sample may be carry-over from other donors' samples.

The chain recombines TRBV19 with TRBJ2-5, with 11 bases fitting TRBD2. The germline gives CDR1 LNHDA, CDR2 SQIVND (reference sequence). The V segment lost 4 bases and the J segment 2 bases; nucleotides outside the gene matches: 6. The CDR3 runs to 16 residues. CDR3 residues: CASSRLAGGGQETQYF. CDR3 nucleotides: TGTGCCAGTAGTAGGCTAGCGGGAGGCGGGCAAGAGACCCAGTACTTC.

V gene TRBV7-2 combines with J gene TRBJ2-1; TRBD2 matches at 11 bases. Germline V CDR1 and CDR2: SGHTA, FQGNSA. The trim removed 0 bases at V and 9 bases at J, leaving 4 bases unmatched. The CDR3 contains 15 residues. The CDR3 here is CASSLASGRVGEQFF. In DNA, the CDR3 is TGTGCCAGCAGCTTAGCTAGCGGGAGGGTTGGTGAGCAGTTCTTC.

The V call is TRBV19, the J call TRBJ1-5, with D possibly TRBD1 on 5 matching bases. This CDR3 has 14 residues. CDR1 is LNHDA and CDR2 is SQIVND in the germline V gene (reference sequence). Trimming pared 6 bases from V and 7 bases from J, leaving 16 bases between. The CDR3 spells CASRGGRGKQPQHF. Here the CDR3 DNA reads TGTGCCAGTAGAGGTGGTAGGGGAAAACAGCCCCAGCATTTT.

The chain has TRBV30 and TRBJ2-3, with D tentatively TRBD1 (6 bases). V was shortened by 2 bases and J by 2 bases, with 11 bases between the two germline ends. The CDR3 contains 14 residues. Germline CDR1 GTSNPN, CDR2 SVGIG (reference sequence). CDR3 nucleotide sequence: TGTGCCTGGAGTAAAGACAGGAACACAGATACGCAGTATTTT. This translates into CAWSKDRNTDTQYF.

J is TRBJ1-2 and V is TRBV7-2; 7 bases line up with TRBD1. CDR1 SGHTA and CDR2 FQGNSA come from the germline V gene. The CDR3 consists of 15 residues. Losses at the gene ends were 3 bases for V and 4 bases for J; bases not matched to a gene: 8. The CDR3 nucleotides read TGTGCCAGCAGCTTGGGACAGCTTCTTTCCTATGGCTACACCTTC. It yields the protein CASSLGQLLSYGYTF.

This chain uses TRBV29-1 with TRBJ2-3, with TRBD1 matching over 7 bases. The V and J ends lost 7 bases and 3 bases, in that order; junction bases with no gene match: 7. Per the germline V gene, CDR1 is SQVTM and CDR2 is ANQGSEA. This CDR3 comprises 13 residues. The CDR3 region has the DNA TGCAGCGCCGGGACAGTAGGGACAGATACGCAGTATTTT. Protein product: CSAGTVGTDTQYF.

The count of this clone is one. CDR3 sequence: CASSYRTMNTEAFF. In DNA form, the CDR3 reads TGCGCCAGCAGCTACAGGACGATGAACACTGAAGCTTTCTTT. The chain employs TRBV5-1 and TRBJ1-1, with TRBD1 as a possible D gene (5 bases). Deletions cut 3 bases from V and 0 bases from J, with 9 bases between. CDR1 and CDR2 from the germline V gene are SGHRS and YFSETQ. The CDR3 runs 14 residues.

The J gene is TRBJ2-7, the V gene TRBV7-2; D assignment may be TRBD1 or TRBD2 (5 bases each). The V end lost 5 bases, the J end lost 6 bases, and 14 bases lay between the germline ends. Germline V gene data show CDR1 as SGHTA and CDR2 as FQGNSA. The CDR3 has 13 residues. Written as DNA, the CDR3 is TGTGCCAGCAGCCCGGGACGAGATCGCGAGCAGTACTTC. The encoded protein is CASSPGRDREQYF. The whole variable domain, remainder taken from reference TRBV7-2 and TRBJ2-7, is GAGVSQSPSNKVTEKGKDVELRCDPISGHTALYWYRQSLGQGLEFLIYFQGNSAPDKSGLPSDRFSAERTGGSVSTLTIQRTQQEDSAVYLCASSPGRDREQYFGPGTRLTVT.

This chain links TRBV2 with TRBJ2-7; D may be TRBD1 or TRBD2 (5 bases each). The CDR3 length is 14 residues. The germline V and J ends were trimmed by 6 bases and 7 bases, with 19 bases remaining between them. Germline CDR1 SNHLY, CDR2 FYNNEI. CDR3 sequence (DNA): TGTGCCAGCAGCTTGACAGTCCGGACGGGGGAGCAGTACTTC. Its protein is CASSLTVRTGEQYF.

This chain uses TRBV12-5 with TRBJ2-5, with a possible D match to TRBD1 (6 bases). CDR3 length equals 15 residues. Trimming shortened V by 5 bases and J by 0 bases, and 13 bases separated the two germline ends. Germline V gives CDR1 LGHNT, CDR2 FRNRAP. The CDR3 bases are TGTGCTAGTGGTACGGGACAACTGTACCAAGAGACCCAGTACTTC. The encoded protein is CASGTGQLYQETQYF.

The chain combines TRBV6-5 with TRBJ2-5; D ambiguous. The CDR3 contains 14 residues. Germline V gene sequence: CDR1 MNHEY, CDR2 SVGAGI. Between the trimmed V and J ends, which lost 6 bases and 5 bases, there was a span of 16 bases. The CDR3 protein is CASSPGWASETQYF. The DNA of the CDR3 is TGTGCCAGCAGCCCTGGTTGGGCTTCGGAGACCCAGTACTTC.

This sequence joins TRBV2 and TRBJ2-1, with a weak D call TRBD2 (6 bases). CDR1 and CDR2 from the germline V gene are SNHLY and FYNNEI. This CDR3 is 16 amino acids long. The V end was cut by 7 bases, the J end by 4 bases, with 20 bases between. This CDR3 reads CASILLSGETYNEQFF. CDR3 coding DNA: TGTGCCAGCATTCTCCTGTCGGGGGAGACTTACAATGAGCAGTTCTTC.

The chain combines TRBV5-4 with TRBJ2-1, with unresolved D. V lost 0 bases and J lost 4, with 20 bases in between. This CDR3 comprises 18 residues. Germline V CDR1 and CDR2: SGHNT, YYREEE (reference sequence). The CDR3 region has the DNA TGTGCCAGCAGCTTGGTCTATTCCAGCAGAAACACTTACAATGAGCAGTTCTTC. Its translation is CASSLVYSSRNTYNEQFF.

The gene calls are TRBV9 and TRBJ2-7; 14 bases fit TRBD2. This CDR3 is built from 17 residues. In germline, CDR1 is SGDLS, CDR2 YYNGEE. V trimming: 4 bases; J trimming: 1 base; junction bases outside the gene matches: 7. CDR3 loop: CASSPKRTSGRSYEQYF. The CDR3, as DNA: TGTGCCAGCAGCCCCAAAAGGACTAGCGGGAGGTCCTACGAGCAGTACTTC.

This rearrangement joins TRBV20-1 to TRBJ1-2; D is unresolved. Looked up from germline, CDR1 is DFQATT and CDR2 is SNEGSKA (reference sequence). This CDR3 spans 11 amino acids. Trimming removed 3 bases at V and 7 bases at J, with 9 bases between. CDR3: CSASDAGGYTF. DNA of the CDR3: TGCAGTGCTAGTGACGCCGGTGGCTACACCTTC.

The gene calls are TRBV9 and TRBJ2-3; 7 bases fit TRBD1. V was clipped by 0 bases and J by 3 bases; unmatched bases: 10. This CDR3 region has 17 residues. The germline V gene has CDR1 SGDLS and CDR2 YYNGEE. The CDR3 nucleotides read TGTGCCAGCAGCGTAGGCCGAACAGGGGCCGGGACAGATACGCAGTATTTT. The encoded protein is CASSVGRTGAGTDTQYF. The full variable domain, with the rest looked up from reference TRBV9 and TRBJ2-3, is DSGVTQTPKHLITATGQRVTLRCSPRSGDLSVYWYQQSLDQGLQFLIQYYNGEERAKGNILERFSAQQFPDLHSELNLSSLELGDSALYFCASSVGRTGAGTDTQYFGPGTRLTVL.

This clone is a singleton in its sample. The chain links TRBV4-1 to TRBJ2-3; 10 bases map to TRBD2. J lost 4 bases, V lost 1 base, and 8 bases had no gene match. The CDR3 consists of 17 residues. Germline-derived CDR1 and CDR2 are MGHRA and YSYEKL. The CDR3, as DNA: TGCGCCAGCAGCCAAGTATCTAGCGGGAGTTGGGCAGATACGCAGTATTTT. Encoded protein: CASSQVSSGSWADTQYF.

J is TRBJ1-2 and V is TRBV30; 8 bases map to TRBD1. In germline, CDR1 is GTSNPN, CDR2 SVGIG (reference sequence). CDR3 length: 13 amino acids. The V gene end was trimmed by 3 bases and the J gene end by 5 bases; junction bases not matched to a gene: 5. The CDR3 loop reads CAWRVQGAYGYTF. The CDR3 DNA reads TGTGCCTGGAGGGTTCAGGGGGCGTATGGCTACACCTTC. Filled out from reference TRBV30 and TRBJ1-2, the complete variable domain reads SQTIHQWPATLVQPVGSPLSLECTVEGTSNPNLYWYRQAAGRGLQLLFYSVGIGQISSEVPQNLSASRPQDRQFILSSKKLLLSDSGFYLCAWRVQGAYGYTFGSGTRLTVV.

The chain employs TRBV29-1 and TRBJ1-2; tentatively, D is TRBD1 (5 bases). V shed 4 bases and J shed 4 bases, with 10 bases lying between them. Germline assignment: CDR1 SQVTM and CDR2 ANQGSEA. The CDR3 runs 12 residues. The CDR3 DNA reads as TGCAGCGTTGGCGGGACGGGCTATGGCTACACCTTC. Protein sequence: CSVGGTGYGYTF.

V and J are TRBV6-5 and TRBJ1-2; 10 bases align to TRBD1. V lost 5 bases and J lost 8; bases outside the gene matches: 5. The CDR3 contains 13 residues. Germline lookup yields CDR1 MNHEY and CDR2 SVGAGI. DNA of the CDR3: TGTGCCAGCAGTCGAGGACAGGGGGAAGGCTACACCTTC. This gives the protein CASSRGQGEGYTF.

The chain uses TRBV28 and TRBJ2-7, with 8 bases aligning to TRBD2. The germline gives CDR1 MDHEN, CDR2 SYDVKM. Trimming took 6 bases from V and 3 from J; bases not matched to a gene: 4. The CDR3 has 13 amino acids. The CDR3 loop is CASRIAGRYEQYF. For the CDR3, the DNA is TGTGCCAGCAGAATAGCGGGACGCTACGAGCAGTACTTC.

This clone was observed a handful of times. The CDR3 DNA reads as TGTGCCAGCAGTCTCTGGGGCACTGAAGCTTTCTTT. Translating it yields CASSLWGTEAFF. This chain uses TRBV6-5 with TRBJ1-1; D gene uncertain. Germline V CDR1 and CDR2: MNHEY, SVGAGI. The CDR3 has 12 amino acids. The ends were cut back, 5 bases at V and 4 bases at J, with 8 bases in the middle.

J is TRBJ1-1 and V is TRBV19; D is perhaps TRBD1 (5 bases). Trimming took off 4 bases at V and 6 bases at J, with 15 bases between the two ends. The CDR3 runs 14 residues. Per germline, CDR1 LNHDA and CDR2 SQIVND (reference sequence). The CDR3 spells CASSTRTTEAEAFF. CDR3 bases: TGTGCCAGTAGTACACGGACAACGGAGGCTGAAGCTTTCTTT.

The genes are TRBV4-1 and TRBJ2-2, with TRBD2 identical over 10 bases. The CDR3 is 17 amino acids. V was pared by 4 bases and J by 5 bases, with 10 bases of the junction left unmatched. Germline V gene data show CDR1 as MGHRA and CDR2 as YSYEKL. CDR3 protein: CASSRSLAGVRTGELFF. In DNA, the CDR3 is TGCGCCAGCAGCCGCTCGCTAGCGGGAGTAAGGACCGGGGAGCTGTTTTTT.

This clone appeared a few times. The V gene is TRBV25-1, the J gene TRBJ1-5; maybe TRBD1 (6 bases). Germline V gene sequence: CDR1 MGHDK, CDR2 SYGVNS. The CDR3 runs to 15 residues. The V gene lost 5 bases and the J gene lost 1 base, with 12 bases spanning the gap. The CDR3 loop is CASSLGGPSNQPQHF. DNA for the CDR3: TGTGCCAGCAGTCTGGGGGGGCCCAGCAATCAGCCCCAGCATTTT.

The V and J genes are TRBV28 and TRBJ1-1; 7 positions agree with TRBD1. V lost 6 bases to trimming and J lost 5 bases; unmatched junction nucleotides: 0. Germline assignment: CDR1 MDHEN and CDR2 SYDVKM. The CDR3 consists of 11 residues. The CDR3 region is CASRQGTEAFF. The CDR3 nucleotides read TGTGCCAGCAGACAGGGGACTGAAGCTTTCTTT.